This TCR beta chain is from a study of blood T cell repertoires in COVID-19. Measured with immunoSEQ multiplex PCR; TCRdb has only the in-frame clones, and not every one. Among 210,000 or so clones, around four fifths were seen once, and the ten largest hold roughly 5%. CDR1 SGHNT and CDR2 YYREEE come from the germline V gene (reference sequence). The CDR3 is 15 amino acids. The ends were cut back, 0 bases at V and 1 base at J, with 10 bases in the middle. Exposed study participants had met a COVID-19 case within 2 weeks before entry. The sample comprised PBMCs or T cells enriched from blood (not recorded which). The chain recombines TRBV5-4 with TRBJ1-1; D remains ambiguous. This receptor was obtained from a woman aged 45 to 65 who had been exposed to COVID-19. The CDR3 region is CASSLGSGKNTEAFF. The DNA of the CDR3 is TGTGCCAGCAGCTTGGGTTCGGGGAAGAACACTGAAGCTTTCTTT.